This T cell receptor (beta chain) was sequenced for a study of early T cells in non-severe SARS-CoV-2 infection. The germline gives CDR1 DFQATT, CDR2 SNEGSKA (reference sequence). The CDR3 loop spans 15 amino acids. The ends were cut back, 3 bases at V and 0 bases at J, with 14 bases in the middle. This clonotype was seen ten or more times. TCRdb ran MiXCR on the 5' RACE reads and lists one entry per CDR3 protein. This sample has about 31,000 distinct CDR3 sequences, with 5% to 7% found just once. The chain is built from TRBV20-1 and TRBJ2-5, with D possibly called TRBD1 or TRBD2 (5 bases each). The sample comprised whole blood. This sequence was found in an adult who was a healthcare worker with PCR-confirmed SARS-CoV-2 infection or an uninfected control (not recorded which). The CDR3 loop reads CSASVAGTYQETQYF. DNA for the CDR3: TGCAGTGCTAGTGTAGCTGGGACGTACCAAGAGACCCAGTACTTC.